The sequence of this T cell receptor (beta chain) was determined in a study of T cells expressing NK-cell markers. CDR1 SGDLS and CDR2 YYNGEE come from the germline V gene. This CDR3 is built from 15 residues. TCRdb reworked the 5' RACE reads into one entry per CDR3 protein, no DNA. This sample's table reports about 180,000 distinct CDR3 sequences. J is TRBJ1-1 and V is TRBV9; the TCRdb D gene call, TRBD1, has no DNA to confirm it. The clonotype originates from a man aged 18 to 69 in good health. Sequencing was carried out using blood T cells: a sorted CD56 or NKG2C T cell subset, CD4+ or CD8+ T cells, or bulk PBMC T cells (not recorded which). This CDR3 is CASSAQDRGYTEAFF. Variable domain in full (rest from reference TRBV9 and TRBJ1-1): DSGVTQTPKHLITATGQRVTLRCSPRSGDLSVYWYQQSLDQGLQFLIQYYNGEERAKGNILERFSAQQFPDLHSELNLSSLELGDSALYFCASSAQDRGYTEAFFGQGTRLTVV.